The 10 T cell receptor beta chains below all came from one sample that was sequenced in a study of long-term antiretroviral therapy in people with HIV. Researchers ran immunoSEQ v3.0 at survey level. The assay was immunoSEQ multiplex PCR, and TCRdb's table has in-frame clones only and misses some. The sample shows over 10,000 clones, 70% to 80% of them seen only once. Sequencing was performed on unsorted PBMCs, taken 0.5 years before starting antiretroviral therapy. These receptors were obtained from a woman aged 35 to 49 with HIV.

V usage is TRBV13 and J usage is TRBJ1-1; the D gene is possibly TRBD1 (5 bases). Trimming removed 3 bases at V and 4 bases at J, with 9 bases between. This CDR3 comprises 13 residues. Germline values: CDR1 PRHDT, CDR2 FYEKMQ (reference sequence). CDR3 sequence: CASSFGGVTEAFF. CDR3 sequence (DNA): TGTGCCAGCAGCTTTGGGGGAGTCACTGAAGCTTTCTTT.

V usage is TRBV6-5 and J usage is TRBJ1-1, with 7 bases aligning to TRBD1. V was clipped by 0 bases and J by 4 bases; unmatched bases: 8. Germline V gives CDR1 MNHEY, CDR2 SVGAGI. The length of the CDR3 is 16 residues. The CDR3 is CASSYSGTESLTEAFF. The CDR3 DNA sequence: TGTGCCAGCAGTTACTCCGGGACAGAGAGCCTCACTGAAGCTTTCTTT.

This chain links TRBV5-1 with TRBJ2-3; unclear D gene. Germline V gene lookup returns CDR1 SGHRS and CDR2 YFSETQ. With 0 bases removed from V and 0 bases from J, the gap between germline ends came to 8 bases. The CDR3 runs 15 residues. CDR3 nucleotides: TGCGCCAGCAGCTTGGTAGGTCAGAGCACAGATACGCAGTATTTT. It specifies CASSLVGQSTDTQYF.

J is TRBJ1-3 and V is TRBV10-1; D gene unclear. Germline CDR1 WNHNN, CDR2 SYGVQD (reference sequence). V was trimmed by 8 bases and J by 0 bases, leaving 2 bases between them. The CDR3 length is 11 residues. The CDR3 here is CASSSGNTIYF. CDR3 DNA sequence: TGCGCCAGCTCCTCTGGAAACACCATATATTTT.

This clone was picked up a small number of times. The chain couples TRBV10-3 to TRBJ1-1, with a possible D match to TRBD1 (6 bases). The CDR3 sequence is 14 residues long. Between the trimmed V and J ends, which lost 6 bases and 6 bases, there was a span of 17 bases. CDR1 is ENHRY and CDR2 is SYGVKD in the germline V gene. The CDR3 nucleotides are TGTGCCATCAGGGACACAGGGTTGTGGGCTGAAGCTTTCTTT. Its translation is CAIRDTGLWAEAFF.

The V call is TRBV9, the J call TRBJ1-2; 9 nucleotides line up with TRBD1. The CDR3 length is 15 residues. With V trimmed by 4 bases and J by 6 bases, 10 bases remained unmatched. Germline CDR1 and CDR2: SGDLS and YYNGEE. This chain's CDR3 is CASSYIQGARDGYTF. CDR3 nucleotides: TGTGCCAGCAGCTATATACAGGGGGCACGGGATGGCTACACCTTC.

The chain employs TRBV5-5 and TRBJ2-7; no clear D. This CDR3 is 14 amino acids long. Germline V lookup: CDR1 SGHKS, CDR2 YYEKEE (reference sequence). Trimming stripped 3 bases from V and 0 bases from J, with 10 bases between. The CDR3 DNA is TGTGCCAGCAGCTCGATTCCCAGCTCCTACGAGCAGTACTTC. Translated, it gives CASSSIPSSYEQYF. The full variable domain, in which reference TRBV5-5 and TRBJ2-7 provide the parts outside the CDR3, is DAGVTQSPTHLIKTRGQQVTLRCSPISGHKSVSWYQQVLGQGPQFIFQYYEKEERGRGNFPDRFSARQFPNYSSELNVNALLLGDSALYLCASSSIPSSYEQYFGPGTRLTVT.

V and J are TRBV19 and TRBJ1-2; tentatively, D is TRBD1 (6 bases). Germline V gives CDR1 LNHDA, CDR2 SQIVND (reference sequence). Trimming took off 5 bases at V and 7 bases at J, with 17 bases between the two ends. The CDR3 contains 14 residues. This CDR3 reads CASSPAGGLGGYTF. The CDR3 bases are TGTGCCAGTAGTCCGGCGGGGGGCCTCGGTGGCTACACCTTC.

The chain recombines TRBV2 with TRBJ2-2; a weak D match, TRBD2 (5 bases). The CDR3 spans 14 residues. Germline V CDR1 and CDR2: SNHLY, FYNNEI. Deletions cut 4 bases from V and 3 bases from J, with 9 bases between. The CDR3 reads CASSGGLYTGELFF. The CDR3 bases are TGTGCCAGCAGTGGAGGGCTTTACACCGGGGAGCTGTTTTTT.

The chain joins TRBV11-3 to TRBJ2-4; D is perhaps TRBD1 (5 bases). The CDR3 runs 13 residues. Trimming took off 7 bases at V and 11 bases at J, with 18 bases between the two ends. CDR1 is SGHNT, CDR2 YENEEA, per germline. CDR3 nucleotides: TGTGCCAGCAAAAGGGGTTCAGGTTCTCTTCAGTACTTC. Its protein product is CASKRGSGSLQYF.